This T cell receptor beta chain was found in a study of blood T cell repertoires in COVID-19. In Seattle, patients joined the study during active infection and were tracked longitudinally. Original processing methods: Reference gene primer amplification gave estimated nucleated cell counts. Here immunoSEQ multiplex PCR was the method, and the copy in TCRdb shows in-frame clones only, minus some. From that table come the V and J calls and clone size; the DNA was used to work out D and trimming. The table has tens of thousands of clones, 76% seen once. The CDR3 covers 14 residues. V was trimmed by 4 bases and J by 4 bases, leaving 13 bases between them. CDR1 and CDR2 (germline): LNHNV, YYDKDF (reference sequence).

The sequenced sample consisted of peripheral blood. The TCR originated in a man in his fifties or sixties with COVID-19, enrolled during active disease. The chain has TRBV15 and TRBJ1-2, with D possibly TRBD1 on 6 matching bases. Here the CDR3 DNA reads TGTGCCACCAGCATCGCCGGGACAATCTATGGCTACACCTTC. Translated: CATSIAGTIYGYTF.